The 23 T cell receptor beta chains below were found in one sample sequenced in a study of OX40 agonist ivuxolimab in advanced cancers. TCRdb keeps only in-frame clones here, not all; method: immunoSEQ multiplex PCR. The sample has around 31,000 clones, around nine tenths seen once. The material sequenced was CD4+ or CD8+ T cells sorted from blood, taken in a trial of the OX40 agonist ivuxolimab. These TCRs come from an adult with an advanced solid tumor such as melanoma, head and neck, liver or kidney cancer.

The V and J genes are TRBV29-1 and TRBJ1-3; D is possibly TRBD1 (5 bases). The ends were cut back, 7 bases at V and 1 base at J, with 11 bases in the middle. The germline V gene encodes CDR1 SQVTM and CDR2 ANQGSEA. This CDR3 spans 13 amino acids. The CDR3, as DNA: TGCAGCGCCGCGGGGCCTTCTGGAAACACCATATATTTT. This gives the protein CSAAGPSGNTIYF.

The gene calls are TRBV29-1 and TRBJ2-3; D may be TRBD2 (6 bases). V was clipped by 3 bases and J by 2 bases, with 12 bases between them. Germline V gene data show CDR1 as SQVTM and CDR2 as ANQGSEA. The CDR3 contains 14 residues. The CDR3 bases are TGCAGCGTTGATATAGCGGCTTACACAGATACGCAGTATTTT. It is translated as CSVDIAAYTDTQYF.

The rearrangement uses TRBV28 and TRBJ1-6; D not certain. CDR1 is MDHEN and CDR2 is SYDVKM in the germline V gene. V was clipped by 7 bases and J by 7 bases, with 11 bases between them. The CDR3 has 13 residues. The CDR3 DNA reads TGTGCCAGCACCCCCCTTCGAAATTCACCCCTCCACTTT. Translating it yields CASTPLRNSPLHF. Using reference TRBV28 and TRBJ1-6 for the parts outside the CDR3, the full variable domain is DVKVTQSSRYLVKRTGEKVFLECVQDMDHENMFWYRQDPGLGLRLIYFSYDVKMKEKGDIPEGYSVSREKKERFSLILESASTNQTSMYLCASTPLRNSPLHFGNGTRLTVT.

The V call is TRBV14, the J call TRBJ1-1; the D is unclear. Germline assignment: CDR1 SGHDN and CDR2 FVKESK. The CDR3 is 15 amino acids. V lost 3 bases and J 3 bases, leaving 14 bases between the germline ends. As DNA, the CDR3 is TGTGCCAGCAGCCATCTTACGTTGGTTGACACTGAAGCTTTCTTT. It is translated as CASSHLTLVDTEAFF. The full variable domain, rest sourced from reference TRBV14 and TRBJ1-1, is EAGVTQFPSHSVIEKGQTVTLRCDPISGHDNLYWYRRVMGKEIKFLLHFVKESKQDESGMPNNRFLAERTGGTYSTLKVQPAELEDSGVYFCASSHLTLVDTEAFFGQGTRLTVV.

This clone has just one count. The gene calls are TRBV21-1 and TRBJ2-7; the table's D gene call, TRBD1, was not cross checked with the DNA. TRBV21-1 is a pseudogene. This CDR3 comprises 17 residues. The CDR3 nucleotides read TGTGCCAGCAGCCCTTACCCACAGCCGGGACACCACTACGAGCAGTACTTC. This gives the protein CASSPYPQPGHHYEQYF.

The chain is built from TRBV5-1 and TRBJ2-2; 11 bases fit TRBD2. Germline lookup yields CDR1 SGHRS and CDR2 YFSETQ. The J segment lost 0 bases and the V segment lost 3 bases, leaving 1 base of the junction unmatched. The CDR3 is 16 amino acids. CDR3 loop: CASSSSGGTNTGELFF. CDR3 DNA sequence: TGCGCCAGCAGCTCTAGCGGGGGGACGAACACCGGGGAGCTGTTTTTT.

This chain uses TRBV10-2 with TRBJ1-6; D ambiguous. Germline CDR1 and CDR2: WSHSY and SAAADI. The CDR3 is 14 amino acids. The ends were cut back, 11 bases at V and 7 bases at J, with 18 bases in the middle. The CDR3 loop is CAAVGYLGNSPLHF. The CDR3 bases are TGCGCCGCGGTTGGGTATTTGGGCAATTCACCCCTCCACTTT.

This chain uses TRBV7-6 with TRBJ1-5; TRBD1 might be the D (6 bases). V lost 6 bases to trimming and J lost 0 bases, with 18 bases between them. CDR1 is SGHVS and CDR2 is FNYEAQ in the germline V gene. The length of the CDR3 is 17 residues. Here the CDR3 reads CASSLRTVGYSNQPQHF. The DNA of the CDR3 is TGTGCCAGCAGTCTCCGGACAGTGGGCTATAGCAATCAGCCCCAGCATTTT.

The rearrangement links TRBV5-1 to TRBJ1-5; D possibly corresponds to TRBD1 (6 bases). V was shortened by 3 bases and J by 2 bases, with 18 bases between the two germline ends. The germline V gene encodes CDR1 SGHRS and CDR2 YFSETQ. This CDR3 has 17 amino acids. Written as DNA, the CDR3 is TGCGCCAGCAGCTGGGGTTTGGGGGCCGAGGGCAATCAGCCCCAGCATTTT. Its protein product is CASSWGLGAEGNQPQHF.

The chain combines TRBV27 with TRBJ2-5; D is undetermined. Per the germline V gene, CDR1 is MNHEY and CDR2 is SMNVEV (reference sequence). This CDR3 spans 17 amino acids. The V and J ends lost 1 base and 0 bases respectively, with 15 bases between them. The CDR3, as DNA: TGTGCCAGCAGTTTATTAGGCCTAGGGCAGCACCAAGAGACCCAGTACTTC. This codes for CASSLLGLGQHQETQYF.

The J gene is TRBJ1-1, the V gene TRBV2; 7 nucleotides align to TRBD1. V dropped 7 bases and J dropped 6; count of bases not matched to a gene: 11. Germline CDR1 reads SNHLY; CDR2 reads FYNNEI. CDR3 length equals 14 residues. The CDR3, as DNA: TGTGCCAGCACCCCCGGCAGGGGGTACCCTGAAGCTTTCTTT. Residues: CASTPGRGYPEAFF.

V gene TRBV7-8 combines with J gene TRBJ1-2; D ambiguous. The germline V gene encodes CDR1 SGHVS and CDR2 FQNEAQ. This CDR3 region has 15 residues. Deletions cut 5 bases from V and 2 bases from J, with 15 bases between. This CDR3 is CASSPSTGLNYGYTF. The CDR3, as DNA: TGTGCCAGCAGCCCCTCGACGGGCCTGAACTATGGCTACACCTTC.

This chain links TRBV4-1 with TRBJ2-7; no clear D. CDR3 length equals 13 residues. The germline V gene encodes CDR1 MGHRA and CDR2 YSYEKL. The germline V and J ends were trimmed by 5 bases and 2 bases, with 10 bases remaining between them. CDR3 region: CASSLTATYEQYF. The CDR3 coding sequence is TGCGCCAGCAGCTTAACAGCAACCTACGAGCAGTACTTC.

The J gene is TRBJ2-4, the V gene TRBV21-1; TRBD1 is taken as the D call from the table, unchecked against the DNA. TRBV21-1 is designated a pseudogene. This CDR3 spans 18 amino acids. The CDR3 loop reads CASSKRAGETGAKNIQYF. DNA for the CDR3: TGTGCCAGCAGCAAACGTGCAGGGGAGACGGGAGCCAAAAACATTCAGTACTTC.

The table lists this clone with a count of one. The chain is built from TRBV6-5 and TRBJ1-2; D perhaps matches TRBD1 (6 bases). The ends were cut back, 5 bases at V and 8 bases at J, with 18 bases in the middle. The CDR3 loop spans 14 amino acids. Germline loops: CDR1 MNHEY, CDR2 SVGAGI. The CDR3 DNA is TGTGCCAGCAGTCCATCACCGGGGGCGGGAGGCTACACCTTC. As protein: CASSPSPGAGGYTF.

The chain employs TRBV7-6 and TRBJ1-1; tentatively, D is TRBD1 (5 bases). Per the germline V gene, CDR1 is SGHVS and CDR2 is FNYEAQ. The CDR3 sequence is 13 residues long. V was cut by 2 bases and J by 3 bases, with 7 bases left in between. The CDR3 loop is CASSLQGYTEAFF. CDR3 nucleotides: TGTGCCAGCAGCTTACAGGGTTACACTGAAGCTTTCTTT.

The chain links TRBV4-1 to TRBJ2-2; 9 bases map to TRBD2. The CDR3 is 15 residues long. The germline V gene has CDR1 MGHRA and CDR2 YSYEKL. V shed 5 bases, J shed 6 bases, and the junction held 7 bases outside the gene matches. CDR3 sequence (DNA): TGCGCCAGCAGCGAAGCGGGAGGATTTGCCGGGGAGCTGTTTTTT. It is translated as CASSEAGGFAGELFF.

This chain uses TRBV27 with TRBJ2-7; D unresolved. The CDR3 is 13 amino acids. Trimming stripped 6 bases from V and 0 bases from J, with 9 bases between. The V gene's germline CDR1 is MNHEY and CDR2 SMNVEV (reference sequence). The CDR3 is CASRAGPSYEQYF. The CDR3 nucleotides read TGTGCCAGCAGGGCAGGTCCCTCCTACGAGCAGTACTTC.

The chain recombines TRBV7-9 with TRBJ2-3, with unresolved D. This CDR3 has 12 residues. V was cut by 10 bases and J by 0 bases, with 8 bases left in between. Germline CDR1 reads SEHNR; CDR2 reads FQNEAQ (reference sequence). The CDR3 loop reads CAKSSSTDTQYF. The CDR3 coding sequence is TGTGCCAAGTCATCTAGCACAGATACGCAGTATTTT.

With regard to this clone: Relative to the germline gene, one junction end is altered; a read error may explain this. V gene TRBV16 combines with J gene TRBJ2-4; 10 bases are shared with TRBD1. The CDR3 spans 16 residues. Germline values: CDR1 KGHSY, CDR2 FQNENV. This CDR3 is CASSQSGGQGRELALF. DNA for the CDR3: TGTGCCAGCAGCCAATCGGGGGGACAGGGGAGAGAATTAGCACTCTTC.

This clone was counted a few times. The chain carries TRBV9 and TRBJ1-2; 7 nucleotides agree with TRBD1. Germline values: CDR1 SGDLS, CDR2 YYNGEE. After removal of 0 bases from V and 4 bases from J, the junction contained 6 bases not matched to a gene. The CDR3 is 15 amino acids. The CDR3 DNA reads as TGTGCCAGCAGCGTAGAAGGGGGCCCCACCTATGGCTACACCTTC. Translated: CASSVEGGPTYGYTF.

This clone was counted once. The chain joins TRBV7-3 to TRBJ2-5; tentatively, D is TRBD2 (6 bases). V lost 6 bases to trimming and J lost 1 base, with 12 bases between them. This CDR3 spans 14 amino acids. Germline loops: CDR1 SGHTA, CDR2 FQGTGA. DNA for the CDR3: TGTGCCAGCAGTTCCGGGGGAAGCCAAGAGACCCAGTACTTC. The encoded protein is CASSSGGSQETQYF.

V and J are TRBV28 and TRBJ2-5, with TRBD1 identical over 9 bases. The CDR3 extends over 17 amino acids. V was pared by 6 bases and J by 4 bases, with 15 bases of the junction left unmatched. CDR1 and CDR2 (germline): MDHEN, SYDVKM. This chain's CDR3 is CASRPTPGQGIVETQYF. The CDR3 DNA reads as TGTGCCAGCAGACCAACACCGGGACAGGGTATTGTAGAGACCCAGTACTTC.